The clone carrying this TCR beta chain was counted between two and nine times. The antigen is unknown. The sample is drawn from a study of T-cell memory formation after mild COVID-19. About the study: Most TCR clusters belonged to a single donor. The study's findings and limits: A subset of responding clones appeared in pre-infection memory, suggesting cross-reactive memory joined. Among CD4+ contracting clones, most were CM and EM, and CD8+ ones EMRA.

V was trimmed by 3 bases and J by 5 bases, leaving 13 bases between them. Germline V gene data show CDR1 as SGHTA and CDR2 as FQGNSA. This CDR3 has 14 residues. 5'RACE primed at constant segments yielded TCR alpha and TCR beta cDNA libraries bearing sample barcodes and UMIs. TCRdb re-analysed the 5' RACE reads in MiXCR, keeping a single row per CDR3 protein. The table includes under 300,000 distinct CDR3 sequences, roughly 10% detected once. The J gene is TRBJ2-5, the V gene TRBV7-2; TRBD2 is a possible D gene (7 bases). What was sequenced was PBMCs or a T cell subset sorted from them (not recorded which). The sequence came from a young man who had mild COVID-19 (a few samples of this study predate the infection). Cell type and time point are not known. CDR3 DNA sequence: TGTGCCAGCAGCTTCGGGGGAGGGGGGGAGACCCAGTACTTC. This codes for CASSFGGGGETQYF.